Given below is one T cell receptor (beta chain) in context. Its specificity is not known. Deep-level assay runs were performed. Libraries were prepared by immunoSEQ multiplex PCR; TCRdb keeps only in-frame clonotypes and omits some of them. The sample carries millions of clones, 85% to 95% recorded once. Germline V gene sequence: CDR1 SGHRS, CDR2 YFSETQ. V gave up 0 bases and J gave up 4 bases, with 10 bases separating them. The CDR3 runs 14 residues. This entry is derived from a study of shared clonotypes between healthy human individuals. Each of the donors was a healthy adult who was HIV-negative and had not had a recent acute infection or vaccination. Points from the study as a whole: The study sampled only blood, and tissue repertoires likely differ.

The origin of this receptor is a man aged 18 to 30 in good health. The specimen sequenced was naive CD4+ T cells sorted from blood. Subset defined: CD45RA+ positively selected. V usage is TRBV5-1 and J usage is TRBJ2-5, with D possibly being TRBD2 (5 bases). This CDR3 is CASSLDSRVETQYF. The CDR3 DNA follows: TGCGCCAGCAGCTTGGACTCGAGGGTAGAGACCCAGTACTTC.